This T cell receptor (beta chain) is drawn from a study of shared clonotypes between healthy human individuals. The assay was immunoSEQ multiplex PCR, and TCRdb's table has in-frame clones only and misses some. The sample yields roughly 2.2 million clones, approximately 95% seen once. Points from the study as a whole: Against clonotypes common to all four donors, non-shared ones had lower generation probabilities.

Germline CDR1 is SGHRS and CDR2 is YFSETQ. V dropped 1 base and J dropped 3 bases, with 7 bases sitting between them. This CDR3 has 14 amino acids. For this clone: Its cognate antigen is unknown.

The rearrangement links TRBV5-1 to TRBJ1-4; D remains ambiguous. The source material was naive CD4+ T cells from PBMCs. The sample's subset: CD45RA+ positively selected. This TCR was recovered from a man aged 18 to 35 in good health. Some clones in this sample may be carry-over from other donors' samples. CDR3 region: CASSLQVPNEKLFF. The DNA of the CDR3 is TGCGCCAGCAGCTTGCAAGTGCCTAATGAAAAACTGTTTTTT.